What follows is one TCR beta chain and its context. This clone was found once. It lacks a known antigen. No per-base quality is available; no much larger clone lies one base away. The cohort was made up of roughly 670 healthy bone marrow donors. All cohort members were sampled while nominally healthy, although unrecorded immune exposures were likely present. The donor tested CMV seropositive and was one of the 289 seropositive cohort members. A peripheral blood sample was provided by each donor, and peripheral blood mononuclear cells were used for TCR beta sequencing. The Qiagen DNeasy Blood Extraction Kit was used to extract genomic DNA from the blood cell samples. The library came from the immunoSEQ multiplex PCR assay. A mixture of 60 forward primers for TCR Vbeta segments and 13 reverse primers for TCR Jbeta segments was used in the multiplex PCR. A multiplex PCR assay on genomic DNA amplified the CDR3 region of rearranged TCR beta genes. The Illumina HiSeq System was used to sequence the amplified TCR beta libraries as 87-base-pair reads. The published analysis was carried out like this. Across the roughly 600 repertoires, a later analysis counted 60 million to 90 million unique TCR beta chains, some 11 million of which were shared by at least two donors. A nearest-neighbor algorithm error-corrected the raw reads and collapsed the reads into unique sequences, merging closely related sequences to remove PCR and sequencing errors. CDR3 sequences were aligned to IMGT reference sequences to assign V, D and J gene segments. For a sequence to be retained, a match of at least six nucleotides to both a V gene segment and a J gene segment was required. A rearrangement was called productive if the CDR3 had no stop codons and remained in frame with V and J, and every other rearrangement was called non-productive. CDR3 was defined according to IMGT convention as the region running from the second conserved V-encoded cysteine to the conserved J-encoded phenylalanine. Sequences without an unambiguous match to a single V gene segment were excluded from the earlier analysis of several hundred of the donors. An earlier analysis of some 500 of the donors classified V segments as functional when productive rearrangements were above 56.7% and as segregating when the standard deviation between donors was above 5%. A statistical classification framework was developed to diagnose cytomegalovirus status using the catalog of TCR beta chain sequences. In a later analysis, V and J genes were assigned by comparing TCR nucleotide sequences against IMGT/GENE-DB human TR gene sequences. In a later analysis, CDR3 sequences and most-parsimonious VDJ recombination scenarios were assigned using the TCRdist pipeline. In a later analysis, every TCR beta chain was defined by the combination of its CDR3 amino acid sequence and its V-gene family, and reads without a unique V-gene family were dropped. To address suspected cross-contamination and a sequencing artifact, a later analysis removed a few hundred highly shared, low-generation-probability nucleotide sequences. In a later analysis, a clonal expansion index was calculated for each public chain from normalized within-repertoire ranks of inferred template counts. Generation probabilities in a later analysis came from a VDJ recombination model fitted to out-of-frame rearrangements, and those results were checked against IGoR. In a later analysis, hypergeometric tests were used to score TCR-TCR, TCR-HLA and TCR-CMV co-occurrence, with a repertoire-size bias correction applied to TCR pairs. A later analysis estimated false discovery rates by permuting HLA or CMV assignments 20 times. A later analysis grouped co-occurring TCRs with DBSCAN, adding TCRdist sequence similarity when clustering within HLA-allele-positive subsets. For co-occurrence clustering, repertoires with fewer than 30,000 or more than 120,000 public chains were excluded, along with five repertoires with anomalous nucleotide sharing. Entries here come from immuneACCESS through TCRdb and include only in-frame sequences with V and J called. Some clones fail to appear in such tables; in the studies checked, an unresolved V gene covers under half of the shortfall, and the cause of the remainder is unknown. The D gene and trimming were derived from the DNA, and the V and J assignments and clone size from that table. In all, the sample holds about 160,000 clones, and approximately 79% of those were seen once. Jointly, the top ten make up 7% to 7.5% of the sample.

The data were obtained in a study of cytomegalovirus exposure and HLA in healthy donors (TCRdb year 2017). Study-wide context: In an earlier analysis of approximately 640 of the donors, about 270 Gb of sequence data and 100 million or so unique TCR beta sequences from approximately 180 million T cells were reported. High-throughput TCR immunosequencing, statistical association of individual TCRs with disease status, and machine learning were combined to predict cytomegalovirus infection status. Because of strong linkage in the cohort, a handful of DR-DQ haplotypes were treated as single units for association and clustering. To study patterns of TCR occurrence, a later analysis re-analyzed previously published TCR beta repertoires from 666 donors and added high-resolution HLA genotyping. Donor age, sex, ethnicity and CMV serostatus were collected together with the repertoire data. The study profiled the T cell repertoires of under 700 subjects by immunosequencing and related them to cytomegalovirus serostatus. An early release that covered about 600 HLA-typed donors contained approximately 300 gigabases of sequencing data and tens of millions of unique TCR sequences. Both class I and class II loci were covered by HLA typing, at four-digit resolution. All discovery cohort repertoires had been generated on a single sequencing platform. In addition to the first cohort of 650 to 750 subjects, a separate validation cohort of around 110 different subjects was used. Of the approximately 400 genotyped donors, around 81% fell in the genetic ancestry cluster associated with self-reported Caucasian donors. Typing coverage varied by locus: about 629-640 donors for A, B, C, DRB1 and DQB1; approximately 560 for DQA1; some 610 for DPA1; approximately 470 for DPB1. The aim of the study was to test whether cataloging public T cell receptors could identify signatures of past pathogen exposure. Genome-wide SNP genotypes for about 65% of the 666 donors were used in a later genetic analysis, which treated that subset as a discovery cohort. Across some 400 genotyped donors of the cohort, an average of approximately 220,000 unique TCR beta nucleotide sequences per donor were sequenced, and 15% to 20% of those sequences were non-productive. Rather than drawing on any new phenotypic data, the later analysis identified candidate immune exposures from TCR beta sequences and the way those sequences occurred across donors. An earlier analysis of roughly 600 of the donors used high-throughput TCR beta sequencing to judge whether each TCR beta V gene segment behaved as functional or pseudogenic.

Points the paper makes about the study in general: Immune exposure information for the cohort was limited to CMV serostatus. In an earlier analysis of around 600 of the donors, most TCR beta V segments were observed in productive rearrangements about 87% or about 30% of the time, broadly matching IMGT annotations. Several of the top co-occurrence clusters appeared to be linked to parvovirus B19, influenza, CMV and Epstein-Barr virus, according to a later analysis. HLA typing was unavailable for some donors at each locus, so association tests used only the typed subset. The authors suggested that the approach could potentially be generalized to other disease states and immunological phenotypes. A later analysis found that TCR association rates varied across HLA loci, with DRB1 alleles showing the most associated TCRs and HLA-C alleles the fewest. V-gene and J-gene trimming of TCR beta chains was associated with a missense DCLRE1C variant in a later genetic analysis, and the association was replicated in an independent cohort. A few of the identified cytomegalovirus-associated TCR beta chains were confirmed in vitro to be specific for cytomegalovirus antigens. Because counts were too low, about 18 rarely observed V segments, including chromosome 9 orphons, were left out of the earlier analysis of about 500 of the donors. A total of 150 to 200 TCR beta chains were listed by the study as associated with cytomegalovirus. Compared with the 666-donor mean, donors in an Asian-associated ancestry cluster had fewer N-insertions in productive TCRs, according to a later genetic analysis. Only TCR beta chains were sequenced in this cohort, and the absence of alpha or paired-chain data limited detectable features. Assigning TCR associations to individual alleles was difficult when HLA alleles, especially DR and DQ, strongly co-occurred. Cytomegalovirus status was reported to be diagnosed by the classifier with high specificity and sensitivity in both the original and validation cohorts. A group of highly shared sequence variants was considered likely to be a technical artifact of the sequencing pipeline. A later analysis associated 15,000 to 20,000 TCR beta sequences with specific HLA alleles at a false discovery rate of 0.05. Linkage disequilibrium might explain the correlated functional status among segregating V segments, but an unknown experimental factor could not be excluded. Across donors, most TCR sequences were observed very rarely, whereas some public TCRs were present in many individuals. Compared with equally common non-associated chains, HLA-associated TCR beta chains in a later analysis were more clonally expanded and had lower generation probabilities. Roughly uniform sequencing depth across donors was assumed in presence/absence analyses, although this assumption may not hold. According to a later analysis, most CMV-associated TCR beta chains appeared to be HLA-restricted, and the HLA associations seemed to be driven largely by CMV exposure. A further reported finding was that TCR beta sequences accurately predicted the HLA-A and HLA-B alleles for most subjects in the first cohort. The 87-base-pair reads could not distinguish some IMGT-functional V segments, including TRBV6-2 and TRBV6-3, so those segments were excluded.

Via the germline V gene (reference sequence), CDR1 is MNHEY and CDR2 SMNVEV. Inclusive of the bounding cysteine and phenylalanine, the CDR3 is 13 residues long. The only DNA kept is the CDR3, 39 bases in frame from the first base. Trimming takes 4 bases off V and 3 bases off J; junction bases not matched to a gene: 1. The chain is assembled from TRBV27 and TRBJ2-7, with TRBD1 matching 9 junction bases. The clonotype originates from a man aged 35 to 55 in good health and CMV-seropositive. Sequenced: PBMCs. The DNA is TGTGCCAGCAGTTCGACAGGGGGCTACGAGCAGTACTTC. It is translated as CASSSTGGYEQYF.